Shown below are 13 T cell receptor beta chains from a single sample sequenced in a study of T cells in Graves' hyperthyroidism and ophthalmopathy. Amplified TCR beta CDR3 regions derived from RNA transcripts. The primer set for the first-round RT-PCR of the TCR CDR3 was HTBI. MiXCR, run by TCRdb on the multiplex PCR reads, gives a single entry per CDR3 protein. The sample lists under 800,000 distinct CDR3 sequences, 12% to 15% occurring once. The sample consisted of blood. These receptors came from a young woman with Graves' hyperthyroidism.

Of note for this clonotype: A much larger clone differs from this one at a single base, so this may be a read error. The chain carries TRBV20-1 and TRBJ2-5, with 12 positions matching TRBD2. This CDR3 is built from 17 residues. The ends lost 3 bases at V and 5 bases at J; junction bases unmatched: 13. CDR1 is DFQATT, CDR2 SNEGSKA, per germline (reference sequence). The DNA of the CDR3 is TGCAGTGCTAGCGGAGGGGCTAGCGGGAGGGGGAGCGAGACCCAGTACTTC. Translating gives CSASGGASGRGSETQYF.

The genes are TRBV15 and TRBJ2-5; 10 nucleotides line up with TRBD2. With the DNA end fitting TRBJ2-1 better, the J assignment may be wrong. The CDR3 spans 16 residues. The germline CDR1 and CDR2 sequences are LNHNV and YYDKDF (reference sequence). CDR3 coding DNA: TGTGCCACCAGCAGAGTCGCTAGCGGGAGTCAAGAGACCCAGTTCTTC. Residues: CATSRVASGSQETQFF.

This clonotype was counted only a few times. J is TRBJ2-6 and V is TRBV9; 9 bases fit TRBD1. V lost 0 bases to trimming and J lost 2 bases; unmatched junction nucleotides: 6. The CDR3 sequence is 18 residues long. Germline V gives CDR1 SGDLS, CDR2 YYNGEE. The CDR3 is CASSVGDRASTGANVLTF. CDR3 DNA: TGTGCCAGCAGCGTAGGGGACAGGGCTTCTACTGGGGCCAACGTCCTGACTTTC.

This clonotype was picked up a small number of times. The chain combines TRBV6-5 with TRBJ1-5, with unresolved D. This CDR3 spans 13 amino acids. The V end lost 8 bases, the J end lost 5 bases, and 13 bases lay between the germline ends. Per the germline V gene, CDR1 is MNHEY and CDR2 is SVGAGI. In DNA, the CDR3 is TGTGCCAGCGGCGAGGTGGCGGATCAGCCCCAGCATTTT. Translated, it gives CASGEVADQPQHF.

This clonotype was detected ten times or more. The chain combines TRBV6-5 with TRBJ1-5; tentative D call: TRBD1 (6 bases). The V gene's germline CDR1 is MNHEY and CDR2 SVGAGI. V was cut by 2 bases and J by 4 bases, with 15 bases left in between. This CDR3 region has 16 residues. The DNA for the CDR3 is TGTGCCAGCAGTTACCGGGGGGGCGAAGGTAATCAGCCCCAGCATTTT. Translation: CASSYRGGEGNQPQHF.

This clonotype was seen repeatedly, ten times or more. J is TRBJ2-7 and V is TRBV30; tentative D call: TRBD2 (6 bases). The germline V gene encodes CDR1 GTSNPN and CDR2 SVGIG (reference sequence). The CDR3 is 11 residues long. The CDR3, as DNA: TGTGCTTGGCGGGACGCCTACGAGCAGTACTTC. This codes for CAWRDAYEQYF.

The table lists this clonotype with a few counts. The chain employs TRBV6-2 or TRBV6-3 and TRBJ2-2, with 8 bases identical to TRBD2. From germline, CDR1 is MNHEY and CDR2 SVGEGT. V lost 1 base, J lost 3 bases, and 4 bases stayed unmatched. This CDR3 is 16 amino acids long. This CDR3 is CASSYWREDDTGELFF. The CDR3 coding sequence is TGTGCCAGCAGTTACTGGCGGGAGGACGACACCGGGGAGCTGTTTTTT.

This clonotype was detected ten times or more. The chain employs TRBV7-2 and TRBJ2-1; D is undetermined. Trimming took off 7 bases at V and 5 bases at J, with 9 bases between the two ends. This CDR3 is 12 amino acids long. Germline loops: CDR1 SGHTA, CDR2 FQGNSA. For the CDR3, the DNA is TGTGCCAGCACCCGACGGGACAATGAGCAGTTCTTC. As protein: CASTRRDNEQFF.

This clonotype was seen many times. The V and J genes are TRBV6-2 or TRBV6-3 and TRBJ1-5; D gene unclear. V gave up 6 bases and J gave up 0 bases, with 9 bases separating them. This CDR3 is 14 amino acids long. Looked up from germline, CDR1 is MNHEY and CDR2 is SVGEGT. The CDR3 sequence: CASRDPYSNQPQHF. In DNA, the CDR3 is TGTGCCAGCAGGGACCCATATAGCAATCAGCCCCAGCATTTT.

Of note for this clonotype: Given the absence of the conserved phenylalanine or tryptophan at the CDR3 end, a read error is likely. The chain uses TRBV7-9 and TRBJ2-5; 8 nucleotides line up with TRBD1. Germline V gene lookup returns CDR1 SEHNR and CDR2 FQNEAQ (reference sequence). The CDR3 has 15 residues. V lost 5 bases, J lost 3 bases, and 8 bases stayed unmatched. The CDR3 is CASSEGNRGKETQYL. The CDR3 DNA is TGTGCCAGCAGCGAGGGGAACAGGGGGAAAGAGACCCAGTACCTC.

This clonotype was recorded at least ten times. The gene calls are TRBV18 and TRBJ2-7; D unclear. V was pared by 6 bases and J by 0 bases, with 12 bases between. Germline-derived CDR1 and CDR2 are KGHSH and LQKENI. The CDR3 is made up of 14 amino acids. The CDR3 nucleotides read TGTGCCAGCTCGCGGCAGAGAAGCTCCTACGAGCAGTACTTC. Protein sequence: CASSRQRSSYEQYF.

This clonotype was counted ten times or more. The rearrangement links TRBV3-1 to TRBJ2-7, with D maybe TRBD2 (6 bases). Germline V CDR1 and CDR2: LGHDT, YNNKEL (reference sequence). V dropped 1 base and J dropped 7 bases, with 14 bases sitting between them. This CDR3 comprises 14 residues. The CDR3 nucleotides read TGTGCCAGCAGCCAAGGCCCGGGAGCGAGAGAGCAGTACTTC. Translation: CASSQGPGAREQYF.

This clonotype came up a few times. Compared with germline, one end of the junction differs, possibly owing to a read error. V gene TRBV10-3 combines with J gene TRBJ1-1, with D maybe TRBD1 (5 bases). The CDR3 runs to 15 residues. Germline V gene data show CDR1 as ENHRY and CDR2 as SYGVKD. CDR3 sequence reads: CAISGSWGVNGKALF. CDR3 nucleotides: TGTGCCATCAGTGGAAGTTGGGGGGTTAATGGGAAAGCTCTCTTT.